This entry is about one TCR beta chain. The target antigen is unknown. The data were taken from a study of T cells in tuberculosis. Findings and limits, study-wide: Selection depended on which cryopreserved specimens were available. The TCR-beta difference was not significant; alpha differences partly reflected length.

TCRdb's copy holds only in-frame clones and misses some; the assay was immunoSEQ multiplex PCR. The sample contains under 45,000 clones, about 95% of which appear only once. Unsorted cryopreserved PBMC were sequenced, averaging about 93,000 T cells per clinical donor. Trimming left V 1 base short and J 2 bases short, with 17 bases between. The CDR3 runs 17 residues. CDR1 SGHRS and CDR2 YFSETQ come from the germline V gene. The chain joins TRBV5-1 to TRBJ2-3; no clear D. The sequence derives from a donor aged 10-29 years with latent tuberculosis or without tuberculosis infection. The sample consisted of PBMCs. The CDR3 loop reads CASSLSRGKTDTDTQYF. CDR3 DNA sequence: TGCGCCAGCAGCTTGAGCCGAGGCAAGACCGACACAGATACGCAGTATTTT.